This T cell receptor (beta chain) was retrieved from a study of vaccination and CD4 T cells after COVID-19. For the study at large: Each control was exposed to a CEFX pool, an HIV-1 Nef pool, or no peptide at all.

The Oncomine TCR Beta short-read assay generated sequence data from the DNA of cultured CD4+ T cells. TCRdb re-derived calls from the PCR reads in MiXCR, one entry per CDR3 protein. The sample gives more than 13,000 distinct CDR3 sequences, 28% of which show up once; approximately 17% is in the top ten. The treatment denotes: approximately nine-day PBMC culture with coronavirus spike peptide pools or control peptides (ViraFEST assay). TCRs were sequenced by ViraFEST after antigen-specific T cells had been expanded with peptide pools. The authors swapped half the medium for fresh IL-2 medium on days 3 and 7. General study results and limits: Convalescent patient numbers were relatively low, with no early post-infection timepoints.

Comment on this clonotype: Its antigen remains unidentified.

V lost 6 bases, J lost 6 bases, and 14 bases stayed unmatched. Germline values: CDR1 DFQATT, CDR2 SNEGSKA (reference sequence). The CDR3 is 15 residues long. The source material was cultured CD4+ T cells from blood. This sequence was found in a human donor with COVID-19. This rearrangement joins TRBV20-1 to TRBJ2-1, with 7 bases that match TRBD2. For the CDR3, the DNA is TGCAGTGCAACCCCAAGGGTGGGACTATCCAATGAGCAGTTCTTC. Encoded protein: CSATPRVGLSNEQFF.